Presented here are 8 T cell receptor beta chains from one specimen sequenced in a study of T cell responses to AZD1222 COVID-19 vaccine (dated by TCRdb to the early 2020s). Explained via the paper, the time point label denotes: baseline before first vaccination. Libraries were constructed by the immunoSEQ multiplex PCR assay. TCRdb re-hosts the immuneACCESS table, in-frame sequences only. Its copies lack some clones; in the studies checked, an unresolved V gene accounts for under half of them, and the cause for the rest is not known. The sample records over 150,000 clones, about nine tenths of which are singletons. More than 5% of the sample is taken by the ten largest. The material was peripheral blood, obtained on day 0 of AZD1222 vaccination. The receptor source for this set is an adult in good health.

The V gene is TRBV29-1, the J gene TRBJ2-3; 8 positions match TRBD1. This CDR3 region has 13 residues. Germline assignment: CDR1 SQVTM and CDR2 ANQGSEA. The trim removed 4 bases at V and 3 bases at J, leaving 3 bases unmatched. The CDR3 loop is CSVAGQATDTQYF. DNA of the CDR3: TGCAGCGTTGCGGGACAGGCAACAGATACGCAGTATTTT.

This sequence joins TRBV18 and TRBJ1-5; 7 bases are a match to TRBD1. The CDR3 contains 14 residues. V lost 2 bases to trimming and J lost 7 bases; unmatched junction nucleotides: 5. The germline gives CDR1 KGHSH, CDR2 LQKENI. The CDR3 sequence: CASSPTTGQQPQHF. The CDR3, as DNA: TGTGCCAGCTCACCAACGACAGGGCAACAGCCCCAGCATTTT.

Only one count was recorded for this clone. The genes are TRBV11-2 and TRBJ2-1; TRBD1 is a possible D gene (6 bases). The V end was cut by 5 bases, the J end by 3 bases, with 14 bases between. The CDR3 covers 15 residues. Looked up from germline, CDR1 is SGHAT and CDR2 is FQNNGV. DNA for the CDR3: TGTGCCAGCAGCCTACAGGGACGTTACTACAATGAGCAGTTCTTC. This codes for CASSLQGRYYNEQFF.

The chain uses TRBV10-2 and TRBJ1-2; no clear D gene. Trimming pared 0 bases from V and 4 bases from J, leaving 9 bases between. The CDR3 consists of 14 residues. Looked up from germline, CDR1 is WSHSY and CDR2 is SAAADI. CDR3: CASSESGELYGYTF. CDR3 bases: TGCGCCAGCAGTGAGTCTGGAGAACTCTATGGCTACACCTTC.

The gene calls are TRBV7-6 and TRBJ1-2, with 7 bases lining up with TRBD1. Germline V gene lookup returns CDR1 SGHVS and CDR2 FNYEAQ. The CDR3 spans 15 residues. Trimming cost V 5 bases and J 4 bases; bases outside gene matches: 10. In DNA, the CDR3 is TGTGCCAGCAGCCCCACAGTACAGGGGACCTATGGCTACACCTTC. It codes for CASSPTVQGTYGYTF.

V is TRBV7-3 and J is TRBJ2-3; TRBD2 agrees at 10 bases. In germline, CDR1 is SGHTA, CDR2 FQGTGA. This CDR3 is built from 16 residues. With V trimmed by 4 bases and J by 0 bases, 4 bases remained unmatched. The CDR3 sequence is CASSSSGSRSTDTQYF. The DNA for the CDR3 is TGTGCCAGCAGCTCTAGCGGGAGCCGTAGCACAGATACGCAGTATTTT. Full variable domain (rest looked up from reference TRBV7-3 and TRBJ2-3): GAGVSQTPSNKVTEKGKYVELRCDPISGHTALYWYRQSLGQGPEFLIYFQGTGAADDSGLPNDRFFAVRPEGSVSTLKIQRTERGDSAVYLCASSSSGSRSTDTQYFGPGTRLTVL.

The genes are TRBV5-1 and TRBJ2-5; 10 nucleotides agree with TRBD1. Trimming cost V 7 bases and J 3 bases; bases outside gene matches: 6. Germline CDR1 is SGHRS and CDR2 is YFSETQ. The CDR3 runs to 14 residues. This CDR3 reads CASGRTGGEETQYF. The CDR3 coding sequence is TGCGCCAGCGGACGGACAGGGGGGGAAGAGACCCAGTACTTC.

The chain employs TRBV7-2 and TRBJ2-7; 8 nucleotides align to TRBD1. Germline-derived CDR1 and CDR2 are SGHTA and FQGNSA. This CDR3 is 15 amino acids long. V gave up 5 bases and J gave up 7 bases; unmatched junction bases: 13. The CDR3 nucleotides are TGTGCCAGCAGCCAACCTGACAGGGGAGGAAATGAGCAGTACTTC. This codes for CASSQPDRGGNEQYF.